A single sample is the source of the 27 T cell receptor beta chains below, sequenced in a study of Ad26.COV2.S vaccination and SARS-CoV-2 variants. Generated by immunoSEQ multiplex PCR, the TCRdb table keeps only in-frame clones and is missing some. The sample includes hundreds of thousands of clones, approximately 88% of them seen just once. Treatment meaning: roughly 18 received Ad26.COV2.S at low or high dose, single or two shots; roughly 5 received placebo; per-sample allocation not given. Material that was analyzed had been drawn on day 63 after the first vaccine or placebo injection. Sample: peripheral blood, taken in a trial of Ad26.COV2.S vaccine versus placebo. Source of these receptors: a person aged 18 to 59 who received the Ad26.COV2.S COVID-19 vaccine or a placebo.

J is TRBJ2-5 and V is TRBV5-6, with 12 bases lining up with TRBD2. Trimming cost V 2 bases and J 4 bases; bases outside gene matches: 9. Germline V lookup: CDR1 SGHDT, CDR2 YYEEEE. The CDR3 spans 17 residues. CDR3 residues: CASSLRLAGVYVETQYF. Written as DNA, the CDR3 is TGTGCCAGCAGCTTACGACTAGCGGGAGTGTACGTAGAGACCCAGTACTTC.

The CDR3 reads CATSKTVEQFF. The DNA of the CDR3 is TGTGCCACCAGCAAGACGGTAGAGCAGTTCTTC. J is TRBJ2-1 and V is TRBV15, with no clear D. Germline values: CDR1 LNHNV, CDR2 YYDKDF (reference sequence). The CDR3 totals 11 residues. V lost 4 bases to trimming and J lost 10 bases, with 8 bases between them.

The V call is TRBV18, the J call TRBJ2-7, with 7 bases fitting TRBD2. Per germline, CDR1 KGHSH and CDR2 LQKENI. CDR3 length: 15 amino acids. After removal of 0 bases from V and 2 bases from J, the junction contained 4 bases not matched to a gene. CDR3 DNA: TGTGCCAGCTCACCACCCGGGACTAACACCTACGAGCAGTACTTC. It yields the protein CASSPPGTNTYEQYF.

The rearrangement uses TRBV30 and TRBJ1-4; D might be TRBD1 (6 bases). The CDR3 covers 15 residues. Germline loops: CDR1 GTSNPN, CDR2 SVGIG (reference sequence). V lost 4 bases, J lost 5 bases, and 17 bases lay in between. DNA for the CDR3: TGTGCCTGGACAGGAACCGGGACAAAAAATGAAAAACTGTTTTTT. Translating gives CAWTGTGTKNEKLFF.

The chain has TRBV18 and TRBJ2-2; 16 bases match TRBD2. The CDR3 contains 21 residues. With 0 bases clipped from V and 0 bases from J, the junction kept 7 bases outside the gene matches. In germline, CDR1 is KGHSH, CDR2 LQKENI. The chain's CDR3 is CASSPPSGTSGRVANTGELFF. The CDR3 DNA sequence: TGTGCCAGCTCACCACCCTCCGGGACTAGCGGGAGGGTCGCGAACACCGGGGAGCTGTTTTTT.

The V and J genes are TRBV30 and TRBJ1-1; D is uncertain. The length of the CDR3 is 15 residues. CDR1 and CDR2 (germline): GTSNPN, SVGIG (reference sequence). Trimming shortened V by 3 bases and J by 1 base, and 15 bases separated the two germline ends. DNA of the CDR3: TGTGCCTGGAGACCGGCGGTAAGCCCGAACACTGAAGCTTTCTTT. This gives the protein CAWRPAVSPNTEAFF.

Only one count was recorded for this clone. This chain links TRBV29-1 with TRBJ2-2; no firm D call. The V gene's germline CDR1 is SQVTM and CDR2 ANQGSEA. This CDR3 has 11 residues. Trimming stripped 4 bases from V and 6 bases from J, with 6 bases between. The chain's CDR3 is CSVARAGELFF. The CDR3 region has the DNA TGCAGCGTTGCCCGTGCCGGGGAGCTGTTTTTT.

The sample holds one count of this clone. This rearrangement joins TRBV7-8 to TRBJ2-7; the D gene is possibly TRBD2 (6 bases). Germline CDR1 SGHVS, CDR2 FQNEAQ. V lost 6 bases and J 4 bases, leaving 13 bases between the germline ends. There are 13 residues in the CDR3. The CDR3: CASRTEGFYEQYF. The CDR3 bases are TGTGCCAGCAGGACGGAGGGATTTTACGAGCAGTACTTC.

A note on this clone: The identical CDR3 is also encoded by other nucleotide sequences in the sample. The chain uses TRBV19 and TRBJ2-4; D is perhaps TRBD1 (5 bases). The germline gives CDR1 LNHDA, CDR2 SQIVND (reference sequence). V was clipped by 3 bases and J by 0 bases, with 6 bases between them. This CDR3 has 14 amino acids. The CDR3 reads CASSMGLAKNIQYF. In DNA form, the CDR3 reads TGTGCCAGTAGTATGGGGCTAGCCAAAAACATTCAGTACTTC.

The chain has TRBV7-2 and TRBJ1-1; a weak D match, TRBD1 (6 bases). There are 15 residues in the CDR3. The germline V gene has CDR1 SGHTA and CDR2 FQGNSA. V was cut by 7 bases and J by 1 base, with 16 bases left in between. CDR3 sequence (DNA): TGTGCCAGCAATTTAGGGGGGGCAGGGAACACTGAAGCTTTCTTT. Amino acids: CASNLGGAGNTEAFF.

This clone showed up just once. The chain is built from TRBV7-9 and TRBJ2-5; D not certain. Germline V gives CDR1 SEHNR, CDR2 FQNEAQ (reference sequence). This CDR3 is 14 amino acids long. Trimming shortened V by 2 bases and J by 0 bases, and 7 bases separated the two germline ends. CDR3 nucleotide sequence: TGTGCCAGCAGCTTAAGATGGGACCAAGAGACCCAGTACTTC. It encodes CASSLRWDQETQYF.

V usage is TRBV4-3 and J usage is TRBJ1-2, with D possibly TRBD1 on 6 matching bases. The V gene lost 0 bases and the J gene lost 4 bases, with 12 bases spanning the gap. The CDR3 runs to 15 residues. CDR1 is LGHNA and CDR2 is YSLEER in the germline V gene. The CDR3 protein is CASSQEAGHVYGYTF. DNA for the CDR3: TGCGCCAGCAGCCAAGAGGCGGGACACGTCTATGGCTACACCTTC.

This clone was seen once. V usage is TRBV7-9 and J usage is TRBJ2-1; 12 bases align to TRBD2. CDR3 length: 18 amino acids. Per the germline V gene, CDR1 is SEHNR and CDR2 is FQNEAQ (reference sequence). V lost 3 bases and J lost 3; bases outside the gene matches: 9. The CDR3 loop is CASSLGLAGGPGYNEQFF. In nucleotides, the CDR3 is TGTGCCAGCAGCTTGGGGCTAGCGGGAGGGCCGGGCTACAATGAGCAGTTCTTC.

The CDR3 spells CASSPAGLYEQYF. CDR3 nucleotide sequence: TGTGCCAGCTCACCCGCAGGACTTTACGAGCAGTACTTC. V and J are TRBV18 and TRBJ2-7, with D perhaps matching TRBD2 (5 bases). Trimming shortened V by 3 bases and J by 4 bases, and 10 bases separated the two germline ends. Per the germline V gene, CDR1 is KGHSH and CDR2 is LQKENI. The CDR3 loop spans 13 amino acids.

The J gene is TRBJ1-1, the V gene TRBV7-2; D unresolved. Trimming took off 5 bases at V and 2 bases at J, with 12 bases between the two ends. The CDR3 extends over 14 amino acids. From germline, CDR1 is SGHTA and CDR2 FQGNSA. The CDR3: CASSHGVINTEAFF. The CDR3 bases are TGTGCCAGCAGCCACGGGGTGATAAACACTGAAGCTTTCTTT.

The chain has TRBV7-9 and TRBJ2-2; the match to TRBD2 covers 12 bases. This CDR3 spans 15 amino acids. The V gene's germline CDR1 is SEHNR and CDR2 FQNEAQ (reference sequence). V shed 5 bases and J 6 bases; nucleotides not matched to a gene: 4. CDR3 sequence: CASSRTSGTPGELFF. In DNA, the CDR3 is TGTGCCAGCAGCCGGACTAGCGGGACCCCCGGGGAGCTGTTTTTT.

The chain combines TRBV3-1 (or the pseudogene TRBV3-2) with TRBJ2-1; D not resolved. CDR3 length: 13 residues. Looked up from germline, CDR1 is LGHDT and CDR2 is YNNKEL (reference sequence). The ends were cut back, 2 bases at V and 6 bases at J, with 8 bases in the middle. The CDR3 region has the DNA TGTGCCAGCAGCCAAACGAGAGGCAATGAGCAGTTCTTC. It is translated as CASSQTRGNEQFF.

The chain recombines TRBV7-3 with TRBJ2-3, with D possibly TRBD1 on 6 matching bases. V was pared by 1 base and J by 0 bases, with 8 bases between. Looked up from germline, CDR1 is SGHTA and CDR2 is FQGTGA. The CDR3 totals 15 residues. The CDR3, as DNA: TGTGCCAGCAGCTTAAGACAGGCAAGCACAGATACGCAGTATTTT. Protein product: CASSLRQASTDTQYF.

The CDR3 is CASSNPEQYF. CDR3 sequence (DNA): TGTGCCAGCAGCAACCCTGAACAGTACTTC. The chain links TRBV21-1 to TRBJ2-7. TRBV21-1 is an annotated pseudogene. The CDR3 consists of 10 residues.

V and J are TRBV6-2 or TRBV6-3 and TRBJ2-4; D tentatively reads TRBD1 or TRBD2 (5 bases each). V was shortened by 2 bases and J by 9 bases, with 17 bases between the two germline ends. CDR3 size: 15 residues. Germline V CDR1 and CDR2: MNHEY, SVGEGT. The CDR3 region is CASSYLGTPGGIQYF. The CDR3 DNA sequence: TGTGCCAGCAGTTACCTCGGGACGCCTGGGGGCATTCAGTACTTC.

The chain joins TRBV7-9 to TRBJ2-7; D possibly uses TRBD1 or TRBD2 (5 bases each). V dropped 6 bases and J dropped 5 bases, with 20 bases sitting between them. This CDR3 comprises 15 residues. Per the germline V gene, CDR1 is SEHNR and CDR2 is FQNEAQ (reference sequence). In DNA form, the CDR3 reads TGTGCCAGCAGACCTAGTGGGACCCAAGCCCACGAGCAGTACTTC. Its translation: CASRPSGTQAHEQYF.

With regard to this clone: The same CDR3 can be traced to other DNA sequences in this sample. J is TRBJ2-7 and V is TRBV3-1 (or the pseudogene TRBV3-2); D ambiguous. V was pared by 1 base and J by 0 bases, with 7 bases between. There are 14 residues in the CDR3. In germline, CDR1 is LGHDT, CDR2 YNNKEL (reference sequence). The CDR3 reads CASSQAPSSYEQYF. The DNA of the CDR3 is TGTGCCAGCAGCCAAGCTCCCAGCTCCTACGAGCAGTACTTC.

V and J are TRBV7-2 and TRBJ2-7; D uncertain. CDR3 length equals 13 residues. The V end was cut by 4 bases, the J end by 4 bases, with 11 bases between. Germline CDR1 and CDR2: SGHTA and FQGNSA. Here the CDR3 reads CASSYTPPYEQYF. In nucleotides, the CDR3 is TGTGCCAGCAGCTATACCCCCCCATACGAGCAGTACTTC.

Worth noting for this clone: The same CDR3 can be traced to other DNA sequences in this sample. The chain recombines TRBV30 with TRBJ2-6; D not certain. The CDR3 has 12 amino acids. The ends were cut back, 2 bases at V and 4 bases at J, with 3 bases in the middle. CDR1 and CDR2 (germline): GTSNPN, SVGIG (reference sequence). The CDR3 region has the DNA TGTGCCTGGAGTCCAGGGGCCAACGTCCTGACTTTC. Translation: CAWSPGANVLTF.

The chain joins TRBV7-2 to TRBJ2-3; TRBD2 might be the D (5 bases). The CDR3 has 14 residues. Germline CDR1 is SGHTA and CDR2 is FQGNSA. Trimming removed 3 bases from V and 3 bases from J, with 10 bases in between. The CDR3 DNA reads as TGTGCCAGCAGCTTCAGAGCGGCTACAGATACGCAGTATTTT. Encoded protein: CASSFRAATDTQYF.

V and J are TRBV30 and TRBJ2-1; 8 bases line up with TRBD1. Germline V gene lookup returns CDR1 GTSNPN and CDR2 SVGIG (reference sequence). Losses at the gene ends were 2 bases for V and 1 base for J; bases not matched to a gene: 4. The CDR3 has 15 residues. The CDR3 spells CAWSSQGASYNEQFF. The CDR3 DNA reads as TGTGCCTGGAGTTCTCAGGGGGCTTCCTACAATGAGCAGTTCTTC.

This clone was observed a few times. CDR3 sequence: CASSWSGQLYGYTF. The DNA of the CDR3 is TGTGCCAGCAGCTGGTCGGGACAGCTCTATGGCTACACCTTC. J is TRBJ1-2 and V is TRBV7-9, with TRBD1 matching 7 bases. There are 14 residues in the CDR3. Trimming took 4 bases from V and 4 from J; bases not matched to a gene: 6. Germline values: CDR1 SEHNR, CDR2 FQNEAQ (reference sequence).